This T cell receptor beta chain was sequenced for a study of cytomegalovirus exposure and HLA in healthy donors. Turning to the study itself: A subsequent analysis reported that the roughly 120 validation repertoires were produced on the same platform that had also been used for the 550 to 750 first-cohort repertoires. Study-wide findings and caveats: It was 150 to 200 TCR beta chains that were listed as cytomegalovirus-associated. In vitro data verified three CMV-associated chains as specific for CMV antigens.

With respect to this clone: Its specificity is unknown.

While the first cohort had 500 to 700 subjects, the donors belonged to the separate validation cohort of fewer than 150 subjects. Only in-frame clones appear in the TCRdb table, and some are missing; sequencing was by immunoSEQ multiplex PCR. The repertoire has hundreds of thousands of clones, roughly 86% of them found once; the top ten carry 1.2%. This TCR was recovered from a young woman in good health and CMV-seropositive. The specimen was PBMCs.

For the CDR3, the DNA is TGTGCCAGCTCACCGGAGGGGATTCGCTACGAGCAGTACTTC. It encodes CASSPEGIRYEQYF. The chain employs TRBV18 and TRBJ2-7; possible D gene TRBD2, 6 bases. Trimming cost V 3 bases and J 3 bases, with 12 bases left between them. This CDR3 is built from 14 residues. Germline values: CDR1 KGHSH, CDR2 LQKENI.